Reported below is one T cell receptor (beta chain). Of the isolated RNA, all was reverse transcribed, and so the sequenced material was expressed TCRB transcripts. The repertoire was sequenced with immunoSEQ multiplex PCR; TCRdb's copy has only in-frame clones and lacks some. Among more than 300,000 clones listed, less than 10% were seen once. This CDR3 region has 14 residues. V was pared by 9 bases and J by 4 bases, with 10 bases of the junction left unmatched. Germline lookup yields CDR1 SGDLS and CDR2 YYNGEE. This entry comes from a study of beta chain features in type 1 diabetes. This TCR was recovered from a woman younger than 30 in good health. The sample comprised central memory CD4+ T cells from blood. The chain joins TRBV9 to TRBJ2-1, with 7 positions matching TRBD2. CDR3 nucleotides: TGTGCCACTGGGGTAGGGACTAATTACAATGAGCAGTTCTTC. Protein product: CATGVGTNYNEQFF. The full variable domain, with the rest looked up from reference TRBV9 and TRBJ2-1, is DSGVTQTPKHLITATGQRVTLRCSPRSGDLSVYWYQQSLDQGLQFLIQYYNGEERAKGNILERFSAQQFPDLHSELNLSSLELGDSALYFCATGVGTNYNEQFFGPGTRLTVL.